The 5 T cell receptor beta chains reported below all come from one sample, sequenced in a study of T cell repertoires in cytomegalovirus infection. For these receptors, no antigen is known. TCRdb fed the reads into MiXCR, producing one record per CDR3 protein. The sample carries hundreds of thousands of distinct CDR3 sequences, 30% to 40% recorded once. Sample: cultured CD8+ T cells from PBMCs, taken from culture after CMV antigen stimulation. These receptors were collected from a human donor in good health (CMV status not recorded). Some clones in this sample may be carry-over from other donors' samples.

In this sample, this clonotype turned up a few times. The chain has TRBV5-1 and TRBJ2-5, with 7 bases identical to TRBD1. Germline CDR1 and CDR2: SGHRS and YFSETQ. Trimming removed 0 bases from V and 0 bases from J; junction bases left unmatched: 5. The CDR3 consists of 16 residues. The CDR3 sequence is CASSLDFGTDQETQYF. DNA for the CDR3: TGCGCCAGCAGCTTGGATTTTGGGACAGACCAAGAGACCCAGTACTTC.

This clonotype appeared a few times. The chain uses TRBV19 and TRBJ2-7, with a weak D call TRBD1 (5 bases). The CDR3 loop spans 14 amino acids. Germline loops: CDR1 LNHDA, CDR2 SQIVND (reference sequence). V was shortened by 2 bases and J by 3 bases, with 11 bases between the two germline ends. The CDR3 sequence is CASSIIPGNYEQYF. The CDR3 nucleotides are TGTGCCAGTAGTATAATCCCAGGGAACTACGAGCAGTACTTC. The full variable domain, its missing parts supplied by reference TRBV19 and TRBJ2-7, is DGGITQSPKYLFRKEGQNVTLSCEQNLNHDAMYWYRQDPGQGLRLIYYSQIVNDFQKGDIAEGYSVSREKKESFPLTVTSAQKNPTAFYLCASSIIPGNYEQYFGPGTRLTVT.

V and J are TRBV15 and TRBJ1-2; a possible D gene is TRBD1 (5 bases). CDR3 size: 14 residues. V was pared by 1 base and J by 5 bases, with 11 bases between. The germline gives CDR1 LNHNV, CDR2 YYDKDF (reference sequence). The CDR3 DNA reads TGTGCCACCAGCAGAGCTGGGACGGCTTATGGCTACACCTTC. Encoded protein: CATSRAGTAYGYTF. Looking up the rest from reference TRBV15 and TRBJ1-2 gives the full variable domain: DAMVIQNPRYQVTQFGKPVTLSCSQTLNHNVMYWYQQKSSQAPKLLFHYYDKDFNNEADTPDNFQSRRPNTSFCFLDIRSPGLGDTAMYLCATSRAGTAYGYTFGSGTRLTVV.

DNA of the CDR3: TGTGCCAGCAGCTTTCTAGCGGGGGGGCCGGGAGAGACCCAGTACTTC. Its protein is CASSFLAGGPGETQYF. The chain employs TRBV7-6 and TRBJ2-5; 12 nucleotides line up with TRBD2. With 3 bases clipped from V and 4 bases from J, the junction kept 6 bases outside the gene matches. This CDR3 region has 16 residues. Germline V gives CDR1 SGHVS, CDR2 FNYEAQ.

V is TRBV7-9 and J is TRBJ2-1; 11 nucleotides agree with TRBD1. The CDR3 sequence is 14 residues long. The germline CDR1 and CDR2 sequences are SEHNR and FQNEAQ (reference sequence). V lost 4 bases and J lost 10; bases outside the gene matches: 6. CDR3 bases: TGTGCCAGCAGCTGGTGGACAGGGGGCCGGGAGCAGTTCTTC. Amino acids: CASSWWTGGREQFF. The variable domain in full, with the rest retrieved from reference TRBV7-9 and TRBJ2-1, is DTGVSQNPRHKITKRGQNVTFRCDPISEHNRLYWYRQTLGQGPEFLTYFQNEAQLEKSRLLSDRFSAERPKGSFSTLEIQRTEQGDSAMYLCASSWWTGGREQFFGPGTRLTVL.